This T cell receptor (beta chain) was profiled in a study of follicular helper T cells after annual influenza vaccination. Per the germline V gene, CDR1 is SNHLY and CDR2 is FYNNEI. The CDR3 totals 14 residues. V was clipped by 6 bases and J by 3 bases; unmatched bases: 4. Some clones are missing from TCRdb's copy, which holds only in-frame ones; the method was immunoSEQ multiplex PCR. This repertoire shows thousands of clones, approximately 86% found once; its top ten account for 3% to 3.5%. The time point: 2013-2014 season, 7 days after vaccination. This sample comprised CXCR5+ CD38- circulating T follicular helper cells from blood, obtained 7 days after influenza vaccination. Subset indicated: circulating Tfh, non-naive CD4+CXCR5+PD-1+ (ICOS+CD38+ or ICOS-CD38-). V and J are TRBV2 and TRBJ1-2; TRBD1 matches 10 bases. The TCR originated in an adult who received the influenza vaccine. The CDR3 DNA follows: TGTGCCAGCAGGGGTGGGACAGGGGACTATGGCTACACCTTC. As protein: CASRGGTGDYGYTF.